The clone carrying this TCR beta chain was recorded many times. Its antigen is not identified. This specimen comes from a study of early T cells in non-severe SARS-CoV-2 infection. General study results and limits: VDJdb-based matching was biased toward anti-spike CD8 responses and missed private and CD4 specificities.

This CDR3 has 12 residues. The V and J ends lost 5 bases and 7 bases respectively, with 11 bases between them. cDNA molecules, individually, were tagged with unique molecular identifiers. A single record per CDR3 protein comes from TCRdb applying MiXCR to the 5' RACE reads. The data contain 35,000 to 45,000 distinct CDR3 sequences, about 6% of them singletons. The chain uses TRBV12-3 or TRBV12-4 and TRBJ2-5; D gene unclear. The TCR originated in an adult who was a healthcare worker with PCR-confirmed SARS-CoV-2 infection or an uninfected control (not recorded which). Source: whole blood, taken at baseline. This CDR3 is CASSPRVGTQYF. As DNA, the CDR3 is TGTGCCAGCAGTCCCCGTGTCGGGACCCAGTACTTC.